This T cell receptor beta chain derives from a study of cytomegalovirus exposure and HLA in healthy donors. Study conclusions and caveats: In an earlier analysis, about 87% or about 30%: the productive usage of most TCR beta V segments. The study dropped some indistinguishable V segments, TRBV6-2 and TRBV6-3 among them.

Remarks on this clone: The antigen is unknown.

Trimming stripped 6 bases from V and 9 bases from J, with 12 bases between. The germline V gene encodes CDR1 SGHTA and CDR2 FQGTGA. The CDR3 is 12 residues long. PCR involved 60 Vbeta and 13 Jbeta primers. Clones were read by immunoSEQ multiplex PCR, and TCRdb kept only the in-frame ones, dropping some. The sample carries about 190,000 clones, nearly 80% recorded once. Sequenced sample: PBMCs. The source of this sequence is a woman aged 25 to 45 in good health and CMV-seropositive. This chain connects TRBV7-3 to TRBJ2-1, with D possibly matching TRBD1 (7 bases). The CDR3 sequence: CASSRQGGEQFF. CDR3 bases: TGTGCCAGCAGTCGACAGGGAGGTGAGCAGTTCTTC.